These T cell receptor beta chains were read from a single sample in a study of T cell responses to AZD1222 COVID-19 vaccine. Assay: immunoSEQ multiplex PCR; the TCRdb copy retains only in-frame clones and omits some. The sample consists of 120,000 or so clones, 85% to 90% of them appearing once. The sample in question was peripheral blood, obtained on day 0 of AZD1222 vaccination. All receptors derive from an adult in good health. CDR3s include the opening cysteine and the closing phenylalanine or tryptophan. The D gene is left open where the match is weak. Size tells how often a clone was seen (once, few, many) or the class of an expanded clone, and some rows leave it out.

TRBV5-6	.	TRBJ1-2	14	.	TGTGCCAGCAGCTTGTGGGGCCGATGGGACGGCTACACCTTC	CASSLWGRWDGYTF
TRBV7-9	.	TRBJ2-7	12	.	TGTGCCAGCAGCTTAGGGAGGGGCGAGCAGTACTTC	CASSLGRGEQYF
TRBV5-4	.	TRBJ2-5	12	.	TGTGCCAGCAGCTTCCCACAAGAGACCCAGTACTTC	CASSFPQETQYF
TRBV4-1	.	TRBJ1-4	16	TRBD1	TGCGCCAGCAGCCACGACAGGGCCTCAACTAATGAAAAACTGTTTTTT	CASSHDRASTNEKLFF
TRBV27	.	TRBJ2-1	13	TRBD2	TGTGCCAGCAGACTAGCGGGAGGAGATGAGCAGTTCTTC	CASRLAGGDEQFF
TRBV4-2	.	TRBJ2-3	16	TRBD2	TGTGCCAGCAGTCCCCGGACTAGCGGGGGGGTTGATACGCAGTATTTT	CASSPRTSGGVDTQYF
TRBV24-1	.	TRBJ2-7	16	TRBD1	TGTGCCACCAGTGATCCCAAATCGGGACAGCCCTACGAGCAGTACTTC	CATSDPKSGQPYEQYF
TRBV7-2	once	TRBJ1-5	14	.	TGTGCCAGCAGCTTAGTATCGGGGGAGCAGCCCCAGCATTTT	CASSLVSGEQPQHF
TRBV4-3	.	TRBJ2-7	14	.	TGCGCCAGCAGCCAAGATGGGAGGTCGTACGAGCAGTACTTC	CASSQDGRSYEQYF
TRBV19	.	TRBJ2-1	16	TRBD2	TGTGCCAGTAGTATAGCGGGGGGGGTGTCGGGCATCGAGCAGTTCTTC	CASSIAGGVSGIEQFF
TRBV2	.	TRBJ2-5	17	.	TGTGCCAGCAGCTCGGGACTGGCGACTTCCCTTGAGGAGACCCAGTACTTC	CASSSGLATSLEETQYF
TRBV5-1	.	TRBJ2-7	16	TRBD1	TGCGCCAGCAGCTTGAACGTGGGACAGGGGGCGGGCGAGCAGTACTTC	CASSLNVGQGAGEQYF
TRBV30	.	TRBJ2-1	15	.	TGTGCCTGGAGTGTTGGGGGGAGCTCCTACAATGAGCAGTTCTTC	CAWSVGGSSYNEQFF
TRBV7-2	.	TRBJ1-1	16	.	TGTGCCAGCAGCTTAGTTGGGGGCAGTGGGAACACTGAAGCTTTCTTT	CASSLVGGSGNTEAFF
TRBV5-4	.	TRBJ2-6	15	.	TGTGCCAGCAGCTTGGACGTAGCTGGGGCCAACGTCCTGACTTTC	CASSLDVAGANVLTF
TRBV6-5	.	TRBJ2-1	13	.	TGTGCCAGCAGTAGGGCTCAGAGGAATGAGCAGTTCTTC	CASSRAQRNEQFF
TRBV19	.	TRBJ2-7	14	TRBD1	TGTGCCAGTAGCCGGGACAGGGTTCCCTACGAGCAGTACTTC	CASSRDRVPYEQYF
TRBV7-2	.	TRBJ2-5	15	TRBD2	TGTGCCAGCAGGGCTAGCGGGGGGGCCCGGGAGACCCAGTACTTC	CASRASGGARETQYF
TRBV10-3	.	TRBJ2-3	16	TRBD2	TGTGCCATCGCCTGGACTAGCGGGACCGACACAGATACGCAGTATTTT	CAIAWTSGTDTDTQYF
TRBV13	.	TRBJ1-3	14	.	TGTGCCAGCAGTGCCACCGGGTTACCAAACACCATATATTTT	CASSATGLPNTIYF
TRBV12-3/TRBV12-4	.	TRBJ1-3	11	.	TGTGCCAGCGGGCCCGGAAACACCATATATTTT	CASGPGNTIYF
TRBV27	.	TRBJ2-1	15	TRBD2	TGTGCCAGCAGTCTGACTAGCGGGGGGGCAGGGGAGCAGTTCTTC	CASSLTSGGAGEQFF
TRBV9	.	TRBJ2-2	13	.	TGTGCCAGCAGCGTAGGGCAGGGCGGGGAGCTGTTTTTT	CASSVGQGGELFF
TRBV6-2/TRBV6-3	.	TRBJ2-7	17	TRBD1	TGTGCCAGCAGTAAGCCCCGGGACAGGGGATATCCCTACGAGCAGTACTTC	CASSKPRDRGYPYEQYF
TRBV20-1	.	TRBJ1-2	14	.	TGCAGTGCTAGTAGGGCGGGGGAAAACTATGGCTACACCTTC	CSASRAGENYGYTF
TRBV30	.	TRBJ1-2	17	.	TGTGCCTGGAGTGTACGTCTGGGGGGGTTTTCTAACTATGGCTACACCTTC	CAWSVRLGGFSNYGYTF
TRBV25-1	.	TRBJ2-3	15	.	TGTGCCAGCAGTGAATATAAGGGGTACACAGATACGCAGTATTTT	CASSEYKGYTDTQYF
TRBV12-3/TRBV12-4	once	TRBJ2-3	13	.	TGTGCCAGCAGTTTCTCGGAGGGGGATACGCAGTATTTT	CASSFSEGDTQYF
TRBV30	.	TRBJ1-1	12	.	TGTGCCTGGAGTCCCATGATCACTGAAGCTTTCTTT	CAWSPMITEAFF
TRBV7-9	.	TRBJ2-3	14	TRBD2	TGTGCCAGCTTACTAGCGGGGGGGCCAGATACGCAGTATTTT	CASLLAGGPDTQYF
TRBV10-3	.	TRBJ2-5	16	.	TGTGCCATCAGTGAGAGGGGGGGACAGAGCCAAGAGACCCAGTACTTC	CAISERGGQSQETQYF